This is a list of T cell receptor beta chains from one sample in a study of radiotherapy plus CTLA-4 blockade in lung cancer. Generated by immunoSEQ multiplex PCR, the TCRdb table keeps only in-frame clones and is missing some. Of roughly 30,000 clones listed, around 80% are singletons. Sequencing was performed on peripheral blood, taken from a patient treated with radiotherapy plus ipilimumab. All receptors derive from a human donor with non-small cell lung cancer who had stable disease on radiotherapy plus ipilimumab. The CDR3 runs from the conserved cysteine through the conserved F or W. Each record gives: D gene, CDR3 length, J gene, clone size, V gene, CDR3 protein, CDR3 DNA. The D gene is left open where the match is weak. Only some rows state a clone size, as once, few, many or a class for expanded clones.

>NA|14|TRBJ2-5|NA|TRBV5-1
CASSLGWGGETQYF
TGCGCCAGCAGCCTCGGATGGGGTGGGGAGACCCAGTACTTC
>NA|15|TRBJ1-3|NA|TRBV25-1
CASSDAGDSGNTIYF
TGTGCCAGCAGTGACGCAGGGGACTCTGGAAACACCATATATTTT
>TRBD1|16|TRBJ1-5|NA|TRBV27
CASSPRQGGARQPQHF
TGTGCCAGCAGTCCGCGACAGGGAGGAGCCCGGCAGCCCCAGCATTTT
>TRBD1|15|TRBJ1-1|NA|TRBV11-2
CASSLAGTGATEAFF
TGTGCCAGCAGCTTAGCCGGGACAGGGGCCACTGAAGCTTTCTTT
>NA|12|TRBJ2-5|NA|TRBV5-1
CASSLGVETQYF
TGCGCCAGCAGCTTGGGGGTAGAGACCCAGTACTTC
>NA|15|TRBJ1-2|NA|TRBV9
CASSATGTGKRGYTF
TGTGCCAGCAGCGCGACGGGGACTGGGAAGCGCGGCTACACCTTC
>TRBD2|14|TRBJ2-4|NA|TRBV6-5
CASSVGRDKNIQYF
TGTGCCAGCAGTGTTGGGAGGGATAAAAACATTCAGTACTTC
>TRBD1|15|TRBJ1-2|NA|TRBV9
CASSVWDRWDPGYTF
TGTGCCAGCAGCGTATGGGACAGATGGGACCCGGGCTACACCTTC
>TRBD1|16|TRBJ1-5|NA|TRBV7-2
CASSLGGDRRVQPQHF
TGTGCCAGCAGCTTAGGAGGGGACAGGAGGGTCCAGCCCCAGCATTTT
>TRBD1|15|TRBJ2-2|NA|TRBV2
CASSERAGGTGELFF
TGTGCCAGCAGTGAACGGGCAGGGGGCACCGGGGAGCTGTTTTTT
>NA|14|TRBJ2-1|few|TRBV6-6
CASTSVDSYNEQFF
TGTGCCAGCACTTCTGTCGACAGTTACAATGAGCAGTTCTTC
>TRBD1|15|TRBJ1-6|once|TRBV5-1
CASSLWDRENSPLHF
TGCGCCAGCAGCTTGTGGGACAGAGAGAATTCACCCCTCCACTTT
>NA|12|TRBJ1-1|NA|TRBV6-5
CASRRGNTEAFF
TGTGCCAGCAGGAGGGGGAACACTGAAGCTTTCTTT
>NA|14|TRBJ2-2|NA|TRBV5-1
CASSLDPNTGELFF
TGCGCCAGCAGCTTGGATCCGAACACCGGGGAGCTGTTTTTT
>NA|14|TRBJ1-6|NA|TRBV27
CASRSTGPNSPLHF
TGTGCCAGCAGATCTACAGGGCCGAATTCACCCCTCCACTTT
>TRBD1|14|TRBJ1-4|NA|TRBV10-3
CAIRPGQDNEKLFF
TGTGCCATCAGACCGGGACAGGATAATGAAAAACTGTTTTTT
>TRBD1|15|TRBJ1-6|medium-sized|TRBV5-5
CASSPVQGAGSPLHF
TGTGCCAGCAGCCCGGTACAGGGGGCAGGGTCACCCCTCCACTTT
>TRBD2|16|TRBJ2-1|NA|TRBV4-3
CASSQVGGGSYNEQFF
TGCGCCAGCAGCCAAGTGGGCGGGGGGTCCTACAATGAGCAGTTCTTC
>NA|15|TRBJ1-5|NA|TRBV12-5
CASGLASPNNQPQHF
TGTGCTAGTGGTTTGGCCTCACCAAACAATCAGCCCCAGCATTTT
>NA|14|TRBJ1-3|few|TRBV23-1
CASVSAGLENTIYF
TGCGCCAGCGTGTCCGCAGGGTTGGAAAACACCATATATTTT
>NA|15|TRBJ2-2|NA|TRBV7-9
CASSWADANTGELFF
TGTGCCAGCAGCTGGGCGGATGCGAACACCGGGGAGCTGTTTTTT
>NA|11|TRBJ2-3|NA|TRBV6-5
CASSYSDTQYF
TGTGCCAGCAGTTACTCAGATACGCAGTATTTT
>NA|11|TRBJ1-1|NA|TRBV6-6
CASRASQGAFF
TGTGCCAGCAGAGCTTCACAGGGAGCTTTCTTT
>NA|15|TRBJ1-2|NA|TRBV29-1
CSVGGGGPMLSGYTF
TGCAGCGTTGGGGGGGGTGGACCTATGCTCTCCGGCTACACCTTC
>NA|15|TRBJ2-1|few|TRBV5-1
CASSLGGDQGNEQFF
TGCGCCAGCAGCTTAGGCGGGGACCAGGGCAATGAGCAGTTCTTC
>NA|14|TRBJ2-5|few|TRBV6-1
CASSEEGDSGTQYF
TGTGCCAGCAGTGAGGAAGGGGACTCGGGGACCCAGTACTTC
>NA|14|TRBJ1-4|NA|TRBV13
CASSLPRPDEKLFF
TGTGCCAGCAGCTTACCCCGTCCCGACGAAAAACTGTTTTTT
>NA|17|TRBJ1-6|NA|TRBV5-1
CASSYRAGSSPNSPLHF
TGCGCCAGCAGCTATAGGGCAGGGTCATCTCCCAATTCACCCCTCCACTTT
>NA|14|TRBJ1-5|NA|TRBV6-1
CASSESRGSQPQHF
TGTGCCAGCAGTGAATCCCGGGGGAGTCAGCCCCAGCATTTT
>NA|15|TRBJ1-6|once|TRBV6-6
CASRPGTANNSPLHF
TGTGCCAGCAGGCCGGGGACTGCAAATAATTCACCCCTCCACTTT
>NA|14|TRBJ2-7|few|TRBV5-8
CASSLSPEVHEQYF
TGTGCCAGCAGCTTGTCCCCCGAGGTCCACGAGCAGTACTTC
>NA|13|TRBJ1-1|few|TRBV15
CATSRGRVGEAFF
TGTGCCACCAGCAGGGGGAGGGTAGGAGAAGCTTTCTTT
>NA|11|TRBJ2-5|NA|TRBV2
CASSAGKTQYF
TGTGCCAGCAGTGCGGGGAAGACCCAGTACTTC
>TRBD1|15|TRBJ1-6|NA|TRBV30
CAWSVGGGLRSPLHF
TGTGCCTGGAGTGTAGGAGGGGGCCTGCGTTCACCCCTCCACTTT
>TRBD1|17|TRBJ1-2|NA|TRBV7-9
CASSPMTGGRGPYGYTF
TGTGCCAGCAGCCCGATGACAGGGGGCCGGGGACCTTATGGCTACACCTTC
>TRBD1|13|TRBJ1-5|once|TRBV7-2
CASSAQGSQPQHF
TGTGCCAGCAGTGCACAGGGGTCCCAGCCCCAGCATTTT
>TRBD1|15|TRBJ2-5|NA|TRBV5-1
CASSTNPRGTETQYF
TGCGCCAGCAGCACGAATCCCAGGGGGACAGAGACCCAGTACTTC
>NA|15|TRBJ2-3|NA|TRBV5-4
CASSSDGMSTDTQYF
TGTGCCAGCAGCTCGGACGGAATGAGCACAGATACGCAGTATTTT
>TRBD1|14|TRBJ1-5|NA|TRBV5-4
CASSHDRENQPQHF
TGTGCCAGCAGCCATGACAGGGAGAATCAGCCCCAGCATTTT
>NA|15|TRBJ1-1|once|TRBV19
CASSIVGAPNTEAFF
TGTGCCAGTAGTATAGTGGGGGCCCCGAACACTGAAGCTTTCTTT
>TRBD2|17|TRBJ2-1|NA|TRBV10-3
CAISESLLAGGLNEQFF
TGTGCCATCAGTGAGTCCCTCTTAGCGGGGGGCCTGAATGAGCAGTTCTTC
>NA|17|TRBJ1-5|NA|TRBV4-1
CASSQDIAETFRQPQHF
TGCGCCAGCAGCCAAGATATAGCGGAAACCTTTAGGCAGCCCCAGCATTTT
>TRBD1|15|TRBJ1-5|NA|TRBV6-5
CASSWTGGNNQPQHF
TGTGCCAGCAGTTGGACAGGGGGAAACAATCAGCCCCAGCATTTT
>NA|14|TRBJ2-2|NA|TRBV6-5
CASSVRQVTGELFF
TGTGCCAGCAGTGTTCGCCAAGTCACCGGGGAGCTGTTTTTT
>NA|16|TRBJ1-6|NA|TRBV15
CATSRDPTSYNSPLHF
TGTGCCACCAGCAGAGACCCAACGTCCTATAATTCACCCCTCCACTTT
>NA|13|TRBJ2-3|NA|TRBV7-3
CASSLIHTDTQYF
TGTGCCAGCAGCTTAATACACACAGATACGCAGTATTTT
>TRBD1|15|TRBJ2-7|NA|TRBV18
CASSPGTGVPKGKYF
TGTGCCAGCTCACCAGGGACAGGGGTCCCCAAGGGGAAGTACTTC
>NA|11|TRBJ1-1|NA|TRBV20-1
CSVSRDTEAFF
TGCAGTGTATCCCGGGACACTGAAGCTTTCTTT
>NA|15|TRBJ2-1|NA|TRBV13
CASSLKAGAVNEQFF
TGTGCCAGCAGCTTAAAGGCGGGGGCCGTCAATGAGCAGTTCTTC
>NA|17|TRBJ2-2|NA|TRBV7-8
CASSFQSRGPVAGELFF
TGTGCCAGCAGCTTCCAATCCAGGGGTCCCGTTGCCGGGGAGCTGTTTTTT
>NA|16|TRBJ1-4|NA|TRBV15
CATSREVQATNEKLFF
TGTGCCACCAGCAGAGAGGTTCAGGCAACTAATGAAAAACTGTTTTTT
>NA|15|TRBJ1-6|NA|TRBV6-1
CASTLSGDVNSPLHF
TGTGCCAGCACCCTCAGCGGGGACGTTAATTCACCCCTCCACTTT